This T cell receptor (beta chain) was sequenced during a study of technical replicates of blood from a handful of donors. With 7 bases removed from V and 7 bases from J, the gap between germline ends came to 16 bases. Germline CDR1 and CDR2: MGHDK and SYGVNS. The CDR3 is 14 amino acids. TCRdb's table, derived via immunoSEQ multiplex PCR, lists solely in-frame clones and lacks some. The data contain about 80,000 clones, around 92% of them singletons. The sample taken for sequencing was T cells isolated from PBMCs. This chain uses TRBV25-1 with TRBJ1-4; D unclear. This sequence originates from a human donor in good health. Here the CDR3 DNA reads TGTGCCAGCACGAGACGGAAACGCGGTGAAAAACTGTTTTTT. It encodes CASTRRKRGEKLFF. Together with reference TRBV25-1 and TRBJ1-4, the CDR3 gives the full variable domain: EADIYQTPRYLVIGTGKKITLECSQTMGHDKMYWYQQDPGMELHLIHYSYGVNSTEKGDLSSESTVSRIRTEHFPLTLESARPSHTSQYLCASTRRKRGEKLFFGSGTQLSVL.